Shown below are 15 T cell receptor beta chains from a single sample sequenced in a study of shared T cell receptors in the human thymus. Clones were read by immunoSEQ multiplex PCR, and TCRdb kept only the in-frame ones, dropping some. The sample yields more than 550,000 clones, 70% to 90% seen once. The same sample was also studied in work on human thymus T cells.

The sequenced material came from thymocytes. The receptor set was obtained from a girl in the first two years of life with a congenital heart defect.

The V and J genes are TRBV7-3 and TRBJ1-2; D is perhaps TRBD1 (5 bases). CDR1 and CDR2 from the germline V gene are SGHTA and FQGTGA. The CDR3 spans 15 residues. The ends were cut back, 5 bases at V and 8 bases at J, with 21 bases in the middle. The CDR3 nucleotides read TGTGCCAGCAGCCTCCGAGTGATGGGGCTCGGGGGCTACACCTTC. Protein: CASSLRVMGLGGYTF.

This clone was counted a single time. The chain employs TRBV25-1 and TRBJ1-4; a possible D gene is TRBD1 (5 bases). Per germline, CDR1 MGHDK and CDR2 SYGVNS. The CDR3 covers 13 residues. Trimming took 8 bases from V and 5 from J, leaving 12 bases between them. In DNA, the CDR3 is TGTGCCAGCCACCGGCGGGGGAATGAAAAACTGTTTTTT. Amino acids: CASHRRGNEKLFF.

In this sample, this clone turned up once. This CDR3 is CASRPGGLGGANEQFF. The DNA of the CDR3 is TGTGCCAGCAGACCGGGCGGGCTGGGGGGGGCCAATGAGCAGTTCTTC. V and J are TRBV25-1 and TRBJ2-1; D is possibly TRBD2 (7 bases). Germline values: CDR1 MGHDK, CDR2 SYGVNS. The CDR3 contains 16 residues. V lost 6 bases to trimming and J lost 6 bases, with 21 bases between them.

The chain couples TRBV6-5 to TRBJ1-6, with 7 bases that match TRBD1. Trimming cost V 6 bases and J 8 bases; bases outside gene matches: 10. This CDR3 is 15 amino acids long. The germline gives CDR1 MNHEY, CDR2 SVGAGI. The CDR3, as DNA: TGTGCCAGCAGCCCTAACGGGACAGACCATTCACCCCTCCACTTT. This encodes CASSPNGTDHSPLHF.

The chain couples TRBV18 to TRBJ2-3; TRBD1 aligns across 7 bases. Germline lookup yields CDR1 KGHSH and CDR2 LQKENI. The CDR3 loop spans 17 amino acids. V shed 5 bases, J shed 0 bases, and the junction held 11 bases outside the gene matches. The CDR3 is CASSGTAKKASTDTQYF. For the CDR3, the DNA is TGTGCCAGCTCAGGGACAGCCAAAAAGGCCAGCACAGATACGCAGTATTTT.

The rearrangement uses TRBV28 and TRBJ1-1, with 7 bases that match TRBD1. The length of the CDR3 is 15 residues. Per germline, CDR1 MDHEN and CDR2 SYDVKM. The V segment lost 1 base and the J segment 4 bases; nucleotides outside the gene matches: 6. This CDR3 reads CASSLSRGRGTEAFF. CDR3 nucleotides: TGTGCCAGCAGTTTATCAAGGGGGCGCGGCACTGAAGCTTTCTTT.

This chain connects TRBV14 to TRBJ1-6; a weak D match, TRBD1 (5 bases). In germline, CDR1 is SGHDN, CDR2 FVKESK. The CDR3 consists of 17 residues. V lost 1 base and J 4 bases, leaving 14 bases between the germline ends. In DNA form, the CDR3 reads TGTGCCAGCAGCCAAGTTAACGACAGCAGTTATAATTCACCCCTCCACTTT. This translates into CASSQVNDSSYNSPLHF. The whole variable domain, remainder taken from reference TRBV14 and TRBJ1-6, is EAGVTQFPSHSVIEKGQTVTLRCDPISGHDNLYWYRRVMGKEIKFLLHFVKESKQDESGMPNNRFLAERTGGTYSTLKVQPAELEDSGVYFCASSQVNDSSYNSPLHFGNGTRLTVT.

The chain employs TRBV5-1 and TRBJ1-3; D may be TRBD1 (6 bases). The ends were cut back, 4 bases at V and 1 base at J, with 9 bases in the middle. In germline, CDR1 is SGHRS, CDR2 YFSETQ. This CDR3 is 14 amino acids long. This CDR3 is CASSRQGSGNTIYF. As DNA, the CDR3 is TGCGCCAGCAGCCGGCAGGGGTCTGGAAACACCATATATTTT.

The chain couples TRBV15 to TRBJ1-5; 9 nucleotides line up with TRBD1. Germline-derived CDR1 and CDR2 are LNHNV and YYDKDF (reference sequence). After removal of 7 bases from V and 6 bases from J, the junction contained 10 bases not matched to a gene. This CDR3 region has 15 residues. Here the CDR3 reads CATTTTGGEAQPQHF. The CDR3 bases are TGTGCCACCACCACGACAGGGGGAGAAGCTCAGCCCCAGCATTTT.

In this sample, this clone turned up once. The V gene is TRBV7-9, the J gene TRBJ2-1; the match to TRBD1 covers 9 bases. The CDR3 runs to 16 residues. V lost 5 bases to trimming and J lost 7 bases; unmatched junction nucleotides: 12. Germline values: CDR1 SEHNR, CDR2 FQNEAQ (reference sequence). CDR3: CASSPTTGGAGNEQFF. The DNA for the CDR3 is TGTGCCAGCAGCCCCACTACAGGGGGCGCGGGAAATGAGCAGTTCTTC. The variable domain in full, completed from reference TRBV7-9 and TRBJ2-1, reads DTGVSQNPRHKITKRGQNVTFRCDPISEHNRLYWYRQTLGQGPEFLTYFQNEAQLEKSRLLSDRFSAERPKGSFSTLEIQRTEQGDSAMYLCASSPTTGGAGNEQFFGPGTRLTVL.

The chain is built from TRBV5-4 and TRBJ1-2; TRBD1 agrees at 7 bases. CDR3 length: 14 amino acids. Looked up from germline, CDR1 is SGHNT and CDR2 is YYREEE (reference sequence). J gave up 7 bases and V 4 bases, and 10 bases lay outside the gene matches. CDR3 sequence: CASSTRQGSSGYTF. Here the CDR3 DNA reads TGTGCCAGCAGCACTCGACAGGGTAGTTCTGGCTACACCTTC.

The J gene is TRBJ2-5, the V gene TRBV29-1, with TRBD1 as a possible D gene (5 bases). This CDR3 is built from 12 residues. V lost 5 bases and J 3 bases, leaving 10 bases between the germline ends. CDR1 is SQVTM, CDR2 ANQGSEA, per germline. The CDR3 here is CSVRTGEETQYF. CDR3 sequence (DNA): TGCAGCGTTCGAACAGGAGAAGAGACCCAGTACTTC.

The rearrangement links TRBV18 to TRBJ2-7, with D possibly TRBD2 on 6 matching bases. V lost 2 bases to trimming and J lost 4 bases, with 15 bases between them. This CDR3 is 15 amino acids long. CDR1 and CDR2 from the germline V gene are KGHSH and LQKENI. The CDR3 loop reads CASSPGWGVNYEQYF. The CDR3 DNA is TGTGCCAGCTCACCAGGGTGGGGGGTCAATTACGAGCAGTACTTC.

V is TRBV30 and J is TRBJ1-1, with D perhaps matching TRBD1 (6 bases). Germline lookup yields CDR1 GTSNPN and CDR2 SVGIG (reference sequence). Trimming stripped 0 bases from V and 3 bases from J, with 8 bases between. The CDR3 length is 13 residues. The CDR3 region has the DNA TGTGCCTGGAGTGTAGCAGGGGACACTGAAGCTTTCTTT. Protein: CAWSVAGDTEAFF.

The rearrangement links TRBV10-2 to TRBJ2-2; 10 nucleotides agree with TRBD2. With 2 bases clipped from V and 7 bases from J, the junction kept 7 bases outside the gene matches. This CDR3 is built from 16 residues. Germline values: CDR1 WSHSY, CDR2 SAAADI. This chain's CDR3 is CASSESGGASGGELFF. In DNA, the CDR3 is TGCGCCAGCAGTGAGAGCGGGGGGGCCAGCGGCGGGGAGCTGTTTTTT.